The next 21 T cell receptor beta chains were all read from a single sample in a study of T cell responses to AZD1222 COVID-19 vaccine. TCRdb keeps only in-frame clones here, not all; method: immunoSEQ multiplex PCR. Of 140,000 to 150,000 clones in the sample, about 90% were seen once. The sample in question was peripheral blood, obtained on day 0 of AZD1222 vaccination. Source of these receptors: an adult in good health.

The chain recombines TRBV12-3 or TRBV12-4 with TRBJ1-1; D is undetermined. V dropped 6 bases and J dropped 8 bases, with 10 bases sitting between them. CDR3 length: 11 amino acids. The CDR3 here is CASSFRREAFF. The DNA of the CDR3 is TGTGCCAGCAGCTTTCGGAGGGAAGCTTTCTTT.

V is TRBV25-1 and J is TRBJ1-4; possibly TRBD1 for D (5 bases). Per germline, CDR1 MGHDK and CDR2 SYGVNS. V was shortened by 0 bases and J by 0 bases, with 14 bases between the two germline ends. This CDR3 contains 18 residues. The CDR3 loop is CASSEYRRGEATNEKLFF. The DNA of the CDR3 is TGTGCCAGCAGTGAATATCGGAGGGGCGAAGCAACTAATGAAAAACTGTTTTTT. The variable domain in full, completed from reference TRBV25-1 and TRBJ1-4, reads EADIYQTPRYLVIGTGKKITLECSQTMGHDKMYWYQQDPGMELHLIHYSYGVNSTEKGDLSSESTVSRIRTEHFPLTLESARPSHTSQYLCASSEYRRGEATNEKLFFGSGTQLSVL.

This clone was recorded only once. The same CDR3 also results from other DNA sequences found in this sample. The gene calls are TRBV12-3 or TRBV12-4 and TRBJ2-1; D is possibly TRBD2 (5 bases). V was shortened by 5 bases and J by 10 bases, with 9 bases between the two germline ends. This CDR3 region has 11 residues. CDR3: CASSPRGEQFF. The CDR3 DNA sequence: TGTGCCAGCAGTCCCCGGGGAGAGCAGTTCTTC.

Note on this clone: Its ends do not fully match the called genes, so a read error is possible. The J gene is TRBJ2-5, the V gene TRBV7-7; TRBD2 might be the D (6 bases). CDR3 length equals 13 residues. CDR1 and CDR2 from the germline V gene are SSHAT and FNYEAQ (reference sequence). CDR3 protein: CASSPGLGETQYF. CDR3 DNA: TGTGCTAGCAGCCCGGGACTGGGGGAGACCCAGTACTTC.

In its sample, this clone was seen a few times. The rearrangement joins TRBV11-2 to TRBJ1-6; a possible D gene is TRBD1 (5 bases). Trimming took 5 bases from V and 0 from J, leaving 11 bases between them. The CDR3 runs 16 residues. Germline V CDR1 and CDR2: SGHAT, FQNNGV. CDR3 nucleotide sequence: TGTGCCAGCAGCGGAGAGGGGAGCTCCTATAATTCACCCCTCCACTTT. It specifies CASSGEGSSYNSPLHF.

The V call is TRBV12-3 or TRBV12-4, the J call TRBJ2-3; D unresolved. The CDR3 sequence is 13 residues long. V lost 2 bases and J lost 5, with 8 bases in between. CDR3 residues: CASSLNNIDTQYF. Here the CDR3 DNA reads TGTGCCAGCAGTTTAAATAATATAGATACGCAGTATTTT.

The J gene is TRBJ1-5, the V gene TRBV6-5; weak D call: TRBD1 (6 bases). With 5 bases removed from V and 7 bases from J, the gap between germline ends came to 15 bases. The CDR3 has 14 amino acids. Germline CDR1 and CDR2: MNHEY and SVGAGI. The CDR3 here is CASSPQGGEQPQHF. CDR3 nucleotide sequence: TGTGCCAGCAGTCCACAGGGAGGAGAGCAGCCCCAGCATTTT.

The V gene is TRBV9, the J gene TRBJ2-2, with 10 bases that match TRBD2. Germline V gene lookup returns CDR1 SGDLS and CDR2 YYNGEE. V was clipped by 0 bases and J by 6 bases; unmatched bases: 8. CDR3 length equals 17 residues. The CDR3 reads CASSVGSGRGVAGELFF. CDR3 sequence (DNA): TGTGCCAGCAGCGTAGGCAGCGGGAGGGGGGTCGCCGGGGAGCTGTTTTTT. Full variable domain (missing parts from reference TRBV9 and TRBJ2-2): DSGVTQTPKHLITATGQRVTLRCSPRSGDLSVYWYQQSLDQGLQFLIQYYNGEERAKGNILERFSAQQFPDLHSELNLSSLELGDSALYFCASSVGSGRGVAGELFFGEGSRLTVL.

The chain has TRBV4-3 and TRBJ2-3; TRBD2 matches at 8 bases. Losses at the gene ends were 0 bases for V and 0 bases for J; bases not matched to a gene: 2. The CDR3 runs 16 residues. Germline V lookup: CDR1 LGHNA, CDR2 YSLEER. This chain's CDR3 is CASSQETSGSTDTQYF. CDR3 nucleotide sequence: TGCGCCAGCAGCCAAGAAACTAGCGGTAGCACAGATACGCAGTATTTT.

This clone showed up just a few times. This chain uses TRBV4-2 with TRBJ2-2, with 12 positions matching TRBD1. The CDR3 totals 15 residues. Unmatched junction bases numbered 8, after V lost 8 bases and J lost 7 bases. The V gene's germline CDR1 is LGHNA and CDR2 YNFKEQ. The CDR3: CASSGTGGSSGELFF. CDR3 DNA sequence: TGTGCCAGCTCCGGGACAGGGGGCAGTAGCGGGGAGCTGTTTTTT.

The rearrangement links TRBV11-1 to TRBJ2-7; 7 nucleotides match TRBD2. The trim removed 3 bases at V and 2 bases at J, leaving 7 bases unmatched. Germline CDR1 is SGHAT and CDR2 is FQDESV (reference sequence). The CDR3 contains 15 residues. The CDR3 reads CASSFTGTMTYEQYF. In nucleotides, the CDR3 is TGTGCCAGCAGCTTTACCGGGACTATGACCTACGAGCAGTACTTC.

The J gene is TRBJ2-7, the V gene TRBV18, with D perhaps matching TRBD1 (6 bases). The CDR3 is 15 residues long. Trimming pared 1 base from V and 7 bases from J, leaving 17 bases between. Germline CDR1 and CDR2: KGHSH and LQKENI. The CDR3 bases are TGTGCCAGCTCACCACGACTGGACAGCGGCGGAGAGCAGTACTTC. It is translated as CASSPRLDSGGEQYF.

The V call is TRBV7-2, the J call TRBJ2-2, with D unclear. The CDR3 covers 12 residues. V shed 2 bases and J shed 6 bases, with 4 bases lying between them. Germline CDR1 reads SGHTA; CDR2 reads FQGNSA. CDR3: CASSLLPGELFF. DNA of the CDR3: TGTGCCAGCAGCTTACTCCCCGGGGAGCTGTTTTTT.

The rearrangement uses TRBV19 and TRBJ2-2; D uncertain. The germline V gene has CDR1 LNHDA and CDR2 SQIVND (reference sequence). The CDR3 runs to 14 residues. The V end was cut by 5 bases, the J end by 0 bases, with 7 bases between. CDR3 coding DNA: TGTGCCAGTAGTTTTCAGACGAACACCGGGGAGCTGTTTTTT. Protein product: CASSFQTNTGELFF.

In the case of this clone: The sample carries other DNA sequences with the same CDR3. The chain is built from TRBV9 and TRBJ2-5; no definite D call. The CDR3 covers 13 residues. Germline assignment: CDR1 SGDLS and CDR2 YYNGEE. Trimming stripped 0 bases from V and 2 bases from J, with 5 bases between. DNA of the CDR3: TGTGCCAGCAGCGTAGGACTTCAAGAGACCCAGTACTTC. Translated, it gives CASSVGLQETQYF.

V usage is TRBV6-5 and J usage is TRBJ2-5, with a weak D call TRBD1 (5 bases). The V gene lost 8 bases and the J gene lost 5 bases, with 15 bases spanning the gap. In germline, CDR1 is MNHEY, CDR2 SVGAGI. This CDR3 contains 13 residues. The CDR3 protein is CASAQGVRETQYF. As DNA, the CDR3 is TGTGCCAGCGCACAAGGGGTCCGGGAGACCCAGTACTTC.

This clone was observed once. The rearrangement uses TRBV28 and TRBJ2-7; TRBD1 matches at 11 bases. Germline lookup yields CDR1 MDHEN and CDR2 SYDVKM. The CDR3 sequence is 14 residues long. J gave up 5 bases and V 5 bases, and 5 bases lay outside the gene matches. The CDR3, as DNA: TGTGCCAGCAGTCTCAGGACAGGGGGCGACGAGCAGTACTTC. Its protein product is CASSLRTGGDEQYF.

This clone appeared once. The chain uses TRBV11-3 and TRBJ1-1; maybe TRBD1 (6 bases). V gave up 5 bases and J gave up 7 bases, with 14 bases separating them. CDR3 length: 13 amino acids. The germline CDR1 and CDR2 sequences are SGHNT and YENEEA. This CDR3 reads CASSRRQAGEAFF. DNA of the CDR3: TGTGCCAGCAGCCGCCGACAGGCCGGTGAAGCTTTCTTT.

The chain uses TRBV7-2 and TRBJ1-2; D not certain. The CDR3 covers 11 residues. V lost 1 base to trimming and J lost 8 bases, with 5 bases between them. Germline V gene data show CDR1 as SGHTA and CDR2 as FQGNSA. CDR3 nucleotide sequence: TGTGCCAGCAGCTTAGACCTGGGCTACACCTTC. Translation gives CASSLDLGYTF. Full variable domain (rest looked up from reference TRBV7-2 and TRBJ1-2): GAGVSQSPSNKVTEKGKDVELRCDPISGHTALYWYRQSLGQGLEFLIYFQGNSAPDKSGLPSDRFSAERTGGSVSTLTIQRTQQEDSAVYLCASSLDLGYTFGSGTRLTVV.

This clone was seen only once. V usage is TRBV28 and J usage is TRBJ2-7; D is undetermined. The CDR3 is 12 residues long. CDR1 MDHEN and CDR2 SYDVKM come from the germline V gene. V lost 3 bases and J 6 bases, leaving 9 bases between the germline ends. CDR3: CASSFASSEQYF. The CDR3, as DNA: TGTGCCAGCAGTTTTGCTTCTAGCGAGCAGTACTTC.

The chain couples TRBV7-8 to TRBJ1-1; D is uncertain. Germline V gene data show CDR1 as SGHVS and CDR2 as FQNEAQ. The ends were cut back, 7 bases at V and 0 bases at J, with 9 bases in the middle. The CDR3 spans 13 residues. DNA for the CDR3: TGTGCCAGCACCCGGGCCCTGAACACTGAAGCTTTCTTT. Translated: CASTRALNTEAFF.